The clone carrying this T cell receptor beta chain was found once. Other DNA sequences of this sample code for an identical CDR3. There are 13 residues in the CDR3. The J segment lost 4 bases and the V segment lost 8 bases, leaving 6 bases of the junction unmatched. Germline CDR1 reads SNHLY; CDR2 reads FYNNEI. These data come from a study of blood T cell repertoires in COVID-19. Study-level background: Whether acute or convalescent, the COVID-19 samples came from the United States, Italy and Spain.

In the original workflow: By means of reference gene primer amplification, nucleated cell counts were estimated. The method was immunoSEQ multiplex PCR; TCRdb's version includes in-frame clones alone and lacks a portion of them. The V and J calls and clone size were taken over from that table, and D and trimming were inferred from the DNA. The sample holds under 200,000 clones, roughly 90% seen once. Enrollees, about 18 to 90 years old, lived in 24 US areas. The TCR sequence derives from a woman in her fifties or sixties who had recovered from COVID-19. Sequenced: PBMCs or T cells enriched from blood (not recorded which). The chain carries TRBV2 and TRBJ2-5; 8 nucleotides align to TRBD2. The CDR3 protein is CASSGSGVETQYF. The CDR3 nucleotides read TGTGCCAGCTCGGGTAGCGGGGTAGAGACCCAGTACTTC.